The T cell receptor (beta chain) under discussion was sequenced for a study of T cell repertoires in cytomegalovirus infection. About this clonotype: The antigen is unknown.

Germline CDR1 SGHDT, CDR2 YYEEEE. There are 15 residues in the CDR3. J lost 3 bases, V lost 4 bases, and 10 bases had no gene match. TCRdb re-derived calls from the reads in MiXCR, one entry per CDR3 protein. Counted here are about 900,000 distinct CDR3 sequences, roughly 30% occurring once; the ten biggest clones make up around 15%. Study observations and caveats: Cumulative frequency of public TCR beta families picked out carriers of CMV plus the relevant HLA.

This TCR was sampled from a human donor in good health (CMV status not recorded). Some clones in this sample may be carry-over from other donors' samples. The material sequenced was cultured CD8+ T cells from PBMCs, taken from culture after CMV antigen stimulation. This sequence joins TRBV5-6 and TRBJ2-7, with 7 bases identical to TRBD1. DNA for the CDR3: TGTGCCAGCAGCCCCGGGACAGTTCATATCTACGAGCAGTACGTC. Translating gives CASSPGTVHIYEQYV.